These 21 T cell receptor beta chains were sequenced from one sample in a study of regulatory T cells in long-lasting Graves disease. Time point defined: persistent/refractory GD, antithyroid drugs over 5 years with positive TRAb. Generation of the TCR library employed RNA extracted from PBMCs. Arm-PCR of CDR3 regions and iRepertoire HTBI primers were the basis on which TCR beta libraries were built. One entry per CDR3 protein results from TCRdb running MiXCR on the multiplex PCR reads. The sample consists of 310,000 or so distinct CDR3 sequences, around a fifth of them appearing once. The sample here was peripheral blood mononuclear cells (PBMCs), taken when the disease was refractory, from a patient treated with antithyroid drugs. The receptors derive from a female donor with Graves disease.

The CDR3: CASREDFSTGITQTPLHF. CDR3 in DNA: TGCGCCAGCAGGGAAGACTTTTCGACAGGGATCACTCAGACACCCCTCCACTTT. The chain joins TRBV10-2 to TRBJ1-6; TRBD1 aligns across 7 bases. CDR1 is WSHSY and CDR2 is SAAADI in the germline V gene. This CDR3 is built from 18 residues. Trimming took 6 bases from V and 11 from J; bases not matched to a gene: 22.

The CDR3 DNA reads TGTGCCAGCAGCTGGGACTGGGGACAGGTGGTCGGCACTGAAGCTTTCTTT. This encodes CASSWDWGQVVGTEAFF. The V gene is TRBV5-6, the J gene TRBJ1-1, with 8 bases lining up with TRBD1. V gave up 3 bases and J gave up 4 bases; unmatched junction bases: 14. Germline lookup yields CDR1 SGHDT and CDR2 YYEEEE. This CDR3 spans 17 amino acids.

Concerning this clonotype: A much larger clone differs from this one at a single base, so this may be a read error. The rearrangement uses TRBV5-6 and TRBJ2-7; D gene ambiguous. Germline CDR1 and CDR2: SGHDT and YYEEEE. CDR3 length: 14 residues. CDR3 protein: CASSLGPNAYEQHF. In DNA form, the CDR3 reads TGTGCCAGCAGCTTGGGACCCAATGCCTACGAGCAGCACTTC.

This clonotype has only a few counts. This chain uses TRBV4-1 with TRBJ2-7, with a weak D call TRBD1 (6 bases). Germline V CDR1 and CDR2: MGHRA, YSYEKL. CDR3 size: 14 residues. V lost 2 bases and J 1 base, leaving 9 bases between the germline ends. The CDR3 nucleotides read TGCGCCAGCAGCCAAAGTCAGGGGTCCTACGAGCAGTACTTC. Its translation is CASSQSQGSYEQYF.

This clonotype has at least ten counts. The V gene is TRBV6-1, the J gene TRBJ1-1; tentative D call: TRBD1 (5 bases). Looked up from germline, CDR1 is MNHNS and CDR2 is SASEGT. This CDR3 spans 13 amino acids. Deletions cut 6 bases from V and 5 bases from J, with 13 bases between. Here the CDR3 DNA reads TGTGCCAGCAGCTTCGGTCGACAGACTGAAGCTTTCTTT. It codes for CASSFGRQTEAFF.

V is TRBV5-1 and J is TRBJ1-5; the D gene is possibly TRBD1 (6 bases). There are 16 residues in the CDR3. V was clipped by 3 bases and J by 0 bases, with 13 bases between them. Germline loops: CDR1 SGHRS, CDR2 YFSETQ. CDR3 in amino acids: CASSWGGADSNQPQHF. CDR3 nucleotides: TGCGCCAGCAGCTGGGGGGGGGCTGATAGCAATCAGCCCCAGCATTTT.

CDR3: CASSTRLMTGGGKTQYF. The CDR3 DNA follows: TGTGCCAGCAGCACGCGTTTAATGACGGGAGGAGGAAAGACCCAGTACTTC. V gene TRBV7-8 combines with J gene TRBJ2-5; 7 nucleotides match TRBD2. After removal of 5 bases from V and 6 bases from J, the junction contained 18 bases not matched to a gene. Germline CDR1 is SGHVS and CDR2 is FQNEAQ. This CDR3 contains 17 residues.

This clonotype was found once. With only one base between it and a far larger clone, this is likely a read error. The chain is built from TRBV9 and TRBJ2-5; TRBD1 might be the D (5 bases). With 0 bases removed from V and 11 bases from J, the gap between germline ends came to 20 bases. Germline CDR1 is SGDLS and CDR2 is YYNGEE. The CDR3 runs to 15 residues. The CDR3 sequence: CASSVGWGSYNEQYF. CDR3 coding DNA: TGTGCCAGCAGCGTAGGGTGGGGCTCCTACAATGAGCAGTACTTC.

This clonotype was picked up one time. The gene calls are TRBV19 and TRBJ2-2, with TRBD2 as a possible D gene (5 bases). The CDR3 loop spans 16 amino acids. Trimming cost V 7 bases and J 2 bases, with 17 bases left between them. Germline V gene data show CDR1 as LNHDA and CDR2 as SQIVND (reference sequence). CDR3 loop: CASTLTRAANTGELFF. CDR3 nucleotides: TGTGCCAGTACCCTAACGAGGGCAGCCAACACCGGGGAGCTGTTTTTT.

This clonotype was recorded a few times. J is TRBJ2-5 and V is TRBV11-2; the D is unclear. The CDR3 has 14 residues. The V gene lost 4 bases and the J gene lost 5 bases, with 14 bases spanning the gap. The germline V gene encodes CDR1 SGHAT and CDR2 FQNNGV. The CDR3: CASSSELPWETQYF. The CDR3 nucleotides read TGTGCCAGCAGCTCCGAACTACCGTGGGAGACCCAGTACTTC.

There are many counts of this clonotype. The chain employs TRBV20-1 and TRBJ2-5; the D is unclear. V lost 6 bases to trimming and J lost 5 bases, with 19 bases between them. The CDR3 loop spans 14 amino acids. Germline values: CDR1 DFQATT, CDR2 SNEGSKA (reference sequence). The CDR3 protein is CSARFATRRETQYF. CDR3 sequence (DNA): TGCAGTGCCCGCTTTGCGACTCGAAGGGAGACCCAGTACTTC.

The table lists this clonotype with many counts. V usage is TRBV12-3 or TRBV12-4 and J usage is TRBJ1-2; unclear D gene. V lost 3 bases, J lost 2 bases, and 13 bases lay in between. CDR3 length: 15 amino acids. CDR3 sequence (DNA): TGTGCCAGCAGTTTCGGCAACTTGGGAAACTATGGCTACACCTTC. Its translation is CASSFGNLGNYGYTF.

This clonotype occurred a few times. This CDR3 reads CSARDISSLRYEQYF. CDR3 DNA sequence: TGCAGTGCTAGAGATATCAGCAGCCTACGCTACGAGCAGTACTTC. This chain uses TRBV20-1 with TRBJ2-7; D unclear. The germline CDR1 and CDR2 sequences are DFQATT and SNEGSKA (reference sequence). This CDR3 is built from 15 residues. V was cut by 0 bases and J by 3 bases, with 15 bases left in between.

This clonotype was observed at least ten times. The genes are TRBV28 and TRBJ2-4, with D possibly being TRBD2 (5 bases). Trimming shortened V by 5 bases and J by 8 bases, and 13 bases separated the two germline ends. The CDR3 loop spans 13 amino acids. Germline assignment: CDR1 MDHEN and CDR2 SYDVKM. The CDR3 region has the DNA TGTGCCAGCAGTCCCTCGGGGAGCTACATTCAGTACTTC. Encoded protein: CASSPSGSYIQYF.

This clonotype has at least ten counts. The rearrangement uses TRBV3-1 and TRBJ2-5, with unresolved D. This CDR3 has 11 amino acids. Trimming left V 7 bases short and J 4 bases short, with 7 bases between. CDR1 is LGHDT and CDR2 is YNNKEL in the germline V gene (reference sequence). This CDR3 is CASNFGETQYF. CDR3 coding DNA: TGTGCCAGCAACTTCGGAGAGACCCAGTACTTC.

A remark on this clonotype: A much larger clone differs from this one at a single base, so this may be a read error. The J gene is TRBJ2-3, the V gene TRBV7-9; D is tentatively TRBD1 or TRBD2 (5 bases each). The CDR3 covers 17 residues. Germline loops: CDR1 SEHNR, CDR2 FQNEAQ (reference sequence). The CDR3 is CAGSSRDAKFSTDTQYF. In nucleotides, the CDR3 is TGTGCCGGCAGCTCAAGGGACGCCAAGTTCAGCACAGATACGCAGTATTTT.

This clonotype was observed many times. The CDR3 sequence is CASSYSGDQPQHF. Here the CDR3 DNA reads TGTGCCAGCAGCTATTCGGGGGATCAGCCCCAGCATTTT. The J gene is TRBJ1-5, the V gene TRBV3-1, with a possible D match to TRBD1 (5 bases). Germline CDR1 LGHDT, CDR2 YNNKEL (reference sequence). This CDR3 is built from 13 residues. The V gene lost 5 bases and the J gene lost 5 bases, with 10 bases spanning the gap. The variable domain in full, completed from reference TRBV3-1 and TRBJ1-5, reads DTAVSQTPKYLVTQMGNDKSIKCEQNLGHDTMYWYKQDSKKFLKIMFSYNNKELIINETVPNRFSPKSPDKAHLNLHINSLELGDSAVYFCASSYSGDQPQHFGDGTRLSIL.

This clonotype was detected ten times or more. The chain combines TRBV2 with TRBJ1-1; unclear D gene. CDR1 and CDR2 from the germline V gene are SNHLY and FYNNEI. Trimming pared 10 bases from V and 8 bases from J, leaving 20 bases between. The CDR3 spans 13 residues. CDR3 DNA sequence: TGTGCCAAAGACACCGATAGAGGTCGGGAAGCTTTCTTT. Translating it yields CAKDTDRGREAFF. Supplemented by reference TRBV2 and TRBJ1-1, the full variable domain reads EPEVTQTPSHQVTQMGQEVILRCVPISNHLYFYWYRQILGQKVEFLVSFYNNEISEKSEIFDDQFSVERPDGSNFTLKIRSTKLEDSAMYFCAKDTDRGREAFFGQGTRLTVV.

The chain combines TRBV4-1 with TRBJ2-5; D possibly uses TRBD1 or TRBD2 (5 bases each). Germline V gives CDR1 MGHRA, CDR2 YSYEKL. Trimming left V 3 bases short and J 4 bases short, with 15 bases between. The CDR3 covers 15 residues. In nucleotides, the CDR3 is TGCGCCAGCAGCCAGGGGGACGTAGGATCAGAGACCCAGTACTTC. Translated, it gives CASSQGDVGSETQYF.

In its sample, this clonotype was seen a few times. Here the CDR3 reads CASSIREALPRDQYF. Written as DNA, the CDR3 is TGTGCCAGTAGTATACGGGAAGCCCTCCCAAGGGACCAGTACTTC. The V call is TRBV19, the J call TRBJ2-5; maybe TRBD2 (5 bases). Germline lookup yields CDR1 LNHDA and CDR2 SQIVND (reference sequence). V was cut by 2 bases and J by 10 bases, with 20 bases left in between. The CDR3 contains 15 residues.

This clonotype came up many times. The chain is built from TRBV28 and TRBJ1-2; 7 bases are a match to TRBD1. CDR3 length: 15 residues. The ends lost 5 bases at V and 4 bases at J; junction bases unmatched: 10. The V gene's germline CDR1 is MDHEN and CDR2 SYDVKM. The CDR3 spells CASSAPGTAPYGYTF. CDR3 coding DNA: TGTGCCAGCAGTGCCCCCGGGACAGCTCCCTATGGCTACACCTTC.